This T cell receptor beta chain was recovered during a study of blood T cell repertoires in COVID-19. Participants, about 18 to 90 years old, spanned under 30 US areas. Between the trimmed V and J ends, which lost 5 bases and 5 bases, there was a span of 15 bases. CDR1 is SGHTA and CDR2 is FQGNSA in the germline V gene. The CDR3 loop spans 14 amino acids. Sequenced by immunoSEQ multiplex PCR; TCRdb stores in-frame clones only, minus some. The sample records fewer than 250,000 clones, around 84% being singletons. The sequencing input was PBMCs or T cells enriched from blood (not recorded which). This TCR was sampled from a middle-aged woman who had recovered from COVID-19. The chain combines TRBV7-2 with TRBJ1-1, with D unresolved. The CDR3 nucleotides read TGTGCCAGCAGCCCGCGCGAGGGTGGTACTGAAGCTTTCTTT. Its translation is CASSPREGGTEAFF. Full variable domain (missing parts from reference TRBV7-2 and TRBJ1-1): GAGVSQSPSNKVTEKGKDVELRCDPISGHTALYWYRQSLGQGLEFLIYFQGNSAPDKSGLPSDRFSAERTGGSVSTLTIQRTQQEDSAVYLCASSPREGGTEAFFGQGTRLTVV.